The 26 T cell receptor beta chains below all came from one sample that was sequenced in a study of cytomegalovirus exposure and HLA in healthy donors. Researchers ran the PCR with 60 Vbeta and 13 Jbeta primers. Assay used: immunoSEQ multiplex PCR; TCRdb lists only in-frame clones, some missing. The table shows roughly 120,000 clones, with roughly two thirds occurring only once. The specimen sequenced was PBMCs. The receptors come from a man aged 30-40 years in good health and CMV-seropositive.

The chain combines TRBV7-8 with TRBJ2-2; no definite D call. Germline-derived CDR1 and CDR2 are SGHVS and FQNEAQ. The CDR3 is 13 amino acids. Trimming removed 3 bases from V and 9 bases from J, with 11 bases in between. CDR3 nucleotide sequence: TGTGCCAGCAGCTTCGATCGGAGCCGGGAGCTGTTTTTT. It codes for CASSFDRSRELFF.

J is TRBJ2-5 and V is TRBV7-9, with 8 bases fitting TRBD1. The CDR3 covers 18 residues. Germline loops: CDR1 SEHNR, CDR2 FQNEAQ (reference sequence). V was clipped by 5 bases and J by 0 bases; unmatched bases: 14. This chain's CDR3 is CASSPGTGSSPDQETQYF. The DNA for the CDR3 is TGTGCCAGCAGCCCCGGGACAGGCTCGAGTCCGGACCAAGAGACCCAGTACTTC.

This chain uses TRBV4-1 with TRBJ2-2; TRBD1 aligns across 9 bases. This CDR3 spans 19 amino acids. The V gene end was trimmed by 2 bases and the J gene end by 2 bases; junction bases not matched to a gene: 12. Germline-derived CDR1 and CDR2 are MGHRA and YSYEKL. The CDR3 DNA reads as TGCGCCAGCAGCCAAATATTTATCATGGACAGGGGCAACACCGGGGAGCTGTTTTTT. As protein: CASSQIFIMDRGNTGELFF.

The sample holds a few counts of this clone. Other DNA variants within this sample encode the same CDR3. The rearrangement links TRBV11-1 to TRBJ1-2; no definite D call. The V gene's germline CDR1 is SGHAT and CDR2 FQDESV (reference sequence). Trimming cost V 1 base and J 4 bases, with 7 bases left between them. CDR3 length equals 13 residues. The CDR3 sequence is CASSLGESYGYTF. CDR3 coding DNA: TGTGCCAGCAGCTTAGGGGAGAGCTATGGCTACACCTTC.

The chain couples TRBV7-9 to TRBJ1-3; the D is unclear. The CDR3 is 14 amino acids. Trimming took off 5 bases at V and 8 bases at J, with 16 bases between the two ends. Germline CDR1 is SEHNR and CDR2 is FQNEAQ (reference sequence). CDR3 region: CASSKDGISDTIYF. CDR3 coding DNA: TGTGCCAGCAGCAAGGACGGGATATCCGACACCATATATTTT. The variable domain in full, completed from reference TRBV7-9 and TRBJ1-3, reads DTGVSQNPRHKITKRGQNVTFRCDPISEHNRLYWYRQTLGQGPEFLTYFQNEAQLEKSRLLSDRFSAERPKGSFSTLEIQRTEQGDSAMYLCASSKDGISDTIYFGEGSWLTVV.

The V and J genes are TRBV27 and TRBJ2-2; D remains ambiguous. The germline gives CDR1 MNHEY, CDR2 SMNVEV (reference sequence). The ends were cut back, 1 base at V and 2 bases at J, with 8 bases in the middle. This CDR3 has 15 amino acids. CDR3 DNA sequence: TGTGCCAGCAGTTTATTCCCGACAAACACCGGGGAGCTGTTTTTT. Its translation is CASSLFPTNTGELFF.

The chain recombines TRBV11-2 with TRBJ2-1; D perhaps matches TRBD2 (5 bases). V gave up 7 bases and J gave up 3 bases, with 22 bases separating them. In germline, CDR1 is SGHAT, CDR2 FQNNGV. This CDR3 contains 17 residues. This CDR3 is CASNIGQFRDGYNEQFF. The CDR3 DNA reads as TGTGCCAGCAACATCGGGCAATTTCGGGATGGCTACAATGAGCAGTTCTTC. Complete variable domain (other parts from reference TRBV11-2 and TRBJ2-1): EAGVAQSPRYKIIEKRQSVAFWCNPISGHATLYWYQQILGQGPKLLIQFQNNGVVDDSQLPKDRFSAERLKGVDSTLKIQPAKLEDSAVYLCASNIGQFRDGYNEQFFGPGTRLTVL.

Of note for this clone: The germline gene is not matched at one end of the junction; a read error may be the cause. This chain connects TRBV7-9 to TRBJ2-7; unclear D gene. CDR1 is SEHNR, CDR2 FQNEAQ, per germline (reference sequence). This CDR3 has 12 residues. In DNA, the CDR3 is TGTTCCAGCAGCCCAGGATTCTACGAGCAGTACTTC. Translating gives CSSSPGFYEQYF.

The chain recombines TRBV9 with TRBJ2-5, with D tentatively TRBD1 (6 bases). The CDR3 runs to 13 residues. Trimming took off 5 bases at V and 5 bases at J, with 13 bases between the two ends. Germline V CDR1 and CDR2: SGDLS, YYNGEE. The CDR3 loop is CASSSRGWETQYF. DNA of the CDR3: TGTGCCAGCAGTAGCAGGGGATGGGAGACCCAGTACTTC. The whole variable domain, remainder taken from reference TRBV9 and TRBJ2-5, is DSGVTQTPKHLITATGQRVTLRCSPRSGDLSVYWYQQSLDQGLQFLIQYYNGEERAKGNILERFSAQQFPDLHSELNLSSLELGDSALYFCASSSRGWETQYFGPGTRLLVL.

The gene calls are TRBV7-9 and TRBJ2-1, with 7 bases lining up with TRBD1. The CDR3 totals 15 residues. Germline V gene data show CDR1 as SEHNR and CDR2 as FQNEAQ (reference sequence). V lost 5 bases, J lost 4 bases, and 8 bases stayed unmatched. CDR3 loop: CASSLGGQEYNEQFF. DNA of the CDR3: TGTGCCAGCAGCCTCGGAGGACAGGAATACAATGAGCAGTTCTTC.

The V call is TRBV19, the J call TRBJ1-4, with TRBD1 as a possible D gene (6 bases). Per the germline V gene, CDR1 is LNHDA and CDR2 is SQIVND (reference sequence). V lost 7 bases and J lost 3, with 12 bases in between. This CDR3 is built from 14 residues. This CDR3 reads CASKQGRANEKLFF. The CDR3 coding sequence is TGTGCCAGTAAGCAGGGGCGGGCTAATGAAAAACTGTTTTTT.

As concerns this clone: An end of the junction does not agree with germline; a read error may underlie this. This chain joins TRBV2 and TRBJ2-3; weak D call: TRBD2 (6 bases). The CDR3 consists of 12 residues. Germline V gene sequence: CDR1 SNHLY, CDR2 FYNNEI. The CDR3 protein is CVSREGTDTQYF. CDR3 DNA sequence: TGTGTCAGCAGGGAGGGCACAGATACGCAGTATTTT.

The chain links TRBV28 to TRBJ2-2, with 9 bases fitting TRBD1. The CDR3 runs to 14 residues. The germline V gene has CDR1 MDHEN and CDR2 SYDVKM. With 8 bases clipped from V and 6 bases from J, the junction kept 7 bases outside the gene matches. CDR3 region: CASSLTGGPGELFF. The CDR3 bases are TGTGCCAGCTCCTTGACAGGGGGACCCGGGGAGCTGTTTTTT.

This chain uses TRBV5-4 with TRBJ2-1; 8 nucleotides match TRBD2. Losses at the gene ends were 0 bases for V and 4 bases for J; bases not matched to a gene: 6. The CDR3 is made up of 16 amino acids. Per the germline V gene, CDR1 is SGHNT and CDR2 is YYREEE (reference sequence). CDR3 coding DNA: TGTGCCAGCAGCTTGGGGGGTAGCGGGACTTACAATGAGCAGTTCTTC. It codes for CASSLGGSGTYNEQFF.

This clone was counted only a few times. This rearrangement joins TRBV6-6 to TRBJ1-5; D is uncertain. The germline V gene encodes CDR1 MNHNY and CDR2 SVGAGI (reference sequence). Trimming took 7 bases from V and 4 from J, leaving 14 bases between them. The CDR3 totals 14 residues. For the CDR3, the DNA is TGTGCCAGCACCCGGTCGGGGTTTAATCAGCCCCAGCATTTT. Amino acid sequence: CASTRSGFNQPQHF.

The gene calls are TRBV2 and TRBJ2-7; 8 bases fit TRBD1. This CDR3 comprises 15 residues. V dropped 0 bases and J dropped 5; count of bases not matched to a gene: 6. Germline lookup yields CDR1 SNHLY and CDR2 FYNNEI. As DNA, the CDR3 is TGTGCCAGCAGTGAAGCGCGACAGGGGCTCAACGAGCAGTACTTC. Translation: CASSEARQGLNEQYF.

The rearrangement joins TRBV25-1 to TRBJ2-1; 11 nucleotides match TRBD2. This CDR3 is built from 17 residues. The trim removed 3 bases at V and 2 bases at J, leaving 6 bases unmatched. In germline, CDR1 is MGHDK, CDR2 SYGVNS. CDR3 loop: CASSDVSGRDTYNEQFF. The CDR3 DNA reads as TGTGCCAGCAGTGATGTTAGCGGGAGGGACACCTACAATGAGCAGTTCTTC.

The chain combines TRBV28 with TRBJ2-7, with TRBD1 as a possible D gene (6 bases). The length of the CDR3 is 11 residues. V was trimmed by 10 bases and J by 3 bases, leaving 10 bases between them. Germline V lookup: CDR1 MDHEN, CDR2 SYDVKM. CDR3 residues: CATGTSYEQYF. CDR3 sequence (DNA): TGTGCCACCGGGACAAGCTACGAGCAGTACTTC.

This rearrangement joins TRBV11-2 to TRBJ2-3; a weak D match, TRBD2 (6 bases). Trimming cost V 1 base and J 3 bases, with 11 bases left between them. Per germline, CDR1 SGHAT and CDR2 FQNNGV. The CDR3 extends over 15 amino acids. CDR3 nucleotides: TGTGCCAGCAGCTTAGCGGGAGAGGTGACAGATACGCAGTATTTT. Its protein is CASSLAGEVTDTQYF. Full variable domain (missing parts from reference TRBV11-2 and TRBJ2-3): EAGVAQSPRYKIIEKRQSVAFWCNPISGHATLYWYQQILGQGPKLLIQFQNNGVVDDSQLPKDRFSAERLKGVDSTLKIQPAKLEDSAVYLCASSLAGEVTDTQYFGPGTRLTVL.

About this clone itself: The same CDR3 arises from other DNA sequences in this sample as well. The rearrangement links TRBV30 to TRBJ1-5; no definite D call. Trimming pared 0 bases from V and 4 bases from J, leaving 7 bases between. The CDR3 consists of 13 residues. Germline CDR1 and CDR2: GTSNPN and SVGIG (reference sequence). This CDR3 reads CAWSVRGNQPQHF. DNA of the CDR3: TGTGCCTGGAGTGTACGGGGAAATCAGCCCCAGCATTTT.

The CDR3 nucleotides read TGCAGCGGGGCCGGGACTGAGACCTACGAGCAGTACTTC. It yields the protein CSGAGTETYEQYF. J is TRBJ2-7 and V is TRBV29-1; possible D gene TRBD2, 6 bases. Germline CDR1 is SQVTM and CDR2 is ANQGSEA. The ends were cut back, 7 bases at V and 2 bases at J, with 15 bases in the middle. The length of the CDR3 is 13 residues.

The CDR3 reads CASSKSSGRAYEQYF. The DNA of the CDR3 is TGTGCCAGCAGCAAGAGTAGCGGGAGGGCCTACGAGCAGTACTTC. J is TRBJ2-7 and V is TRBV14, with 11 bases identical to TRBD2. CDR1 is SGHDN and CDR2 is FVKESK in the germline V gene. The V gene end was trimmed by 5 bases and the J gene end by 2 bases; junction bases not matched to a gene: 5. The CDR3 loop spans 15 amino acids.

The V call is TRBV2, the J call TRBJ1-5, with D possibly TRBD1 on 5 matching bases. The CDR3 spans 15 residues. Germline CDR1 is SNHLY and CDR2 is FYNNEI. V was shortened by 3 bases and J by 0 bases, with 9 bases between the two germline ends. CDR3 coding DNA: TGTGCCAGCAGTGATCAGGGACTTAGCAATCAGCCCCAGCATTTT. It yields the protein CASSDQGLSNQPQHF.

The rearrangement links TRBV29-1 to TRBJ2-5; TRBD1 is a possible D gene (6 bases). The J call may be incorrect, as the DNA end agrees better with TRBJ2-7. Per the germline V gene, CDR1 is SQVTM and CDR2 is ANQGSEA. The CDR3 length is 20 residues. CDR3 coding DNA: TGCAGCGTGGTGGACAGTACCCTATACCCGCTTAGTACCCGCGCCCACGAGCAGTACTTC. Amino acid sequence: CSVVDSTLYPLSTRAHEQYF.

This rearrangement joins TRBV30 to TRBJ2-3, with 10 bases lining up with TRBD2. J gave up 0 bases and V 0 bases, and 6 bases lay outside the gene matches. Germline V gene data show CDR1 as GTSNPN and CDR2 as SVGIG (reference sequence). The CDR3 runs 17 residues. The CDR3 nucleotides read TGTGCCTGGAGTGTAAGTCGGACTAGCGGAAGCACAGATACGCAGTATTTT. Translated, it gives CAWSVSRTSGSTDTQYF.

This rearrangement joins TRBV30 to TRBJ1-5, with TRBD1 as a possible D gene (6 bases). The CDR3 contains 14 residues. Deletions cut 2 bases from V and 5 bases from J, with 13 bases between. Germline values: CDR1 GTSNPN, CDR2 SVGIG (reference sequence). The CDR3 sequence is CAWSRDTLYQPQHF. CDR3 coding DNA: TGTGCCTGGAGTCGGGACACCTTATATCAGCCCCAGCATTTT.